The TCR beta chain under discussion was sequenced for a study of CD8+ T cells in alopecia areata. Study results and caveats: There were many expanded lesional clones persisting in scalp and blood during tofacitinib.

Notes on this clone: The antigen is not known.

The V gene's germline CDR1 is SGHAT and CDR2 FQNNGV. The CDR3 has 17 residues. Deletions cut 1 base from V and 2 bases from J, with 16 bases between. The sample's treatment: oral pan-JAK inhibitor, 5-10 mg twice daily. Investigators isolated RNA and reverse transcribed it into cDNA to act as the sequencing template. TCRdb keeps only in-frame clones here, not all; method: immunoSEQ multiplex PCR. The sample carries about 140,000 clones, 86% recorded once. This TCR came from a human donor with alopecia areata. The V call is TRBV11-2, the J call TRBJ2-3; D is uncertain. The input for sequencing was CD8+ T cells sorted from blood, taken at week 4, from a patient treated with tofacitinib. This CDR3 is CASSLGDVRINTDTQYF. The CDR3 DNA follows: TGTGCCAGCAGCTTAGGCGACGTCCGTATCAACACAGATACGCAGTATTTT.